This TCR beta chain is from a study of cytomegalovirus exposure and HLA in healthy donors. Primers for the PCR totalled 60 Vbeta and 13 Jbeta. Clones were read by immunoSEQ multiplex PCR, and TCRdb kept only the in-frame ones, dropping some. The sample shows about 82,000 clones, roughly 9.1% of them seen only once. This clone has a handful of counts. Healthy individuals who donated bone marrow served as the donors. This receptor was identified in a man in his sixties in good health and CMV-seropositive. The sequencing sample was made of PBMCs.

The CDR3 DNA sequence: TGTGCCAGCAGCCCGGGGATGTCCCGAGAGCAGTACTTC. Translated, it gives CASSPGMSREQYF. This chain links TRBV5-4 with TRBJ2-7; D may be TRBD2 (5 bases). The V gene's germline CDR1 is SGHNT and CDR2 YYREEE (reference sequence). V lost 4 bases, J lost 7 bases, and 15 bases lay in between. The CDR3 consists of 13 residues.